This TCR beta chain stems from a study of blood T cell repertoires in COVID-19 (dated by TCRdb to 2018 to 2020). Background on the whole study: The collaborator samples originated in the United States, Italy and Spain and spanned the acute and convalescent phases of COVID-19. The material from the prospective study consisted of cDNA or gDNA derived from T cells, B-cell-depleted T cells, or PBMCs. The dataset comprised deeply sampled blood TCRbeta repertoires from subjects exposed to, actively infected with, or recovered from COVID-19. The repertoires were released in a freely available public database meant as a resource for research on the immune response to SARS-CoV-2. The samples were drawn from the first 160 participants of the ongoing ImmuneRACE study and from roughly 1,300 subjects provided by 6 global collaborators. The sample metadata nearly always contained a de-identified subject ID, COVID-19 status, age in years and sex. Where available, HLA class I and class II types were obtained from metadata supplied by the sample provider rather than from assay-based typing. What the authors observed across the whole study: How much clinical and demographic metadata was included differed by source and by participant, and the metadata was provided uncurated.

TCRbeta CDR3 regions were amplified from genomic DNA using the immunoSEQ Assay, a bias-controlled multiplex PCR. The source study handled its data this way. Within the assay, amplification of reference gene primers was used to estimate how many nucleated cells each sample contained. To quantify the absolute abundance of each unique TCRbeta CDR3 rearrangement, sequence reads were collapsed and filtered. For each sample, productive Simpson clonality was calculated as the square root of Simpson's diversity index over productive rearrangements. The table comes from immuneACCESS by way of TCRdb, which keeps in-frame sequences with V and J called. Part of the clones is missing from these tables; in studies checked, under half for an unresolved V gene and the rest for unknown reasons. V, J and clone size are taken as reported in that table, and D and trimming were inferred from the DNA itself. The sample records about 410,000 clones, approximately 89% of which are singletons. The top ten hold roughly 1.4% of the sample.

At one collaborating source in Seattle, patients were enrolled during active infection and were followed longitudinally through the course of disease. The collaborating institutions used their own protocols to collect whole blood in K2EDTA tubes. For TCRbeta analysis, collaborators shipped samples as frozen whole blood, isolated PBMCs, or DNA extracted from either of those sample types. Note on this clone: Its antigen target is currently unknown. Per-nucleotide qualities are absent, and no much larger clonotype sits a single base away.

The CDR3 runs 12 amino acids, cysteine and phenylalanine included. CDR3 DNA only is kept here, 36 bases in frame from base 1. As encoded in the germline V gene (reference sequence), CDR1 is MNHEY while CDR2 is SMNVEV. A distance of 12 bases separates the germline ends of V and J, which lose 6 bases and 7 bases respectively. This TCR derives from a woman aged 40 to 50 with COVID-19, enrolled during active disease. The V and J segments used are TRBV27 and TRBJ1-2, with TRBD1 perhaps the D gene, on 6 matching bases. The sequenced sample consisted of peripheral blood. Here is the DNA: TGTGCCAGCAGGCAGGGACATCTTGGCTACACCTTC. Its amino acids are CASRQGHLGYTF.